The 32 T cell receptor beta chains below were found in one sample sequenced in a study of blood T cell repertoires in COVID-19. Profiling relied on immunoSEQ multiplex PCR, and the TCRdb table lists in-frame clones only, not all of them. This table has about 260,000 clones, about nine tenths appearing once. The sample taken for sequencing was peripheral blood. The receptors derive from a woman between 35 and 50 years old who had recovered from COVID-19.

The gene calls are TRBV20-1 and TRBJ1-1; the D is unclear. Germline V lookup: CDR1 DFQATT, CDR2 SNEGSKA (reference sequence). CDR3 length equals 11 residues. Trimming left V 1 base short and J 8 bases short, with 8 bases between. CDR3 coding DNA: TGCAGTGCTAGAGGGACTGGAGAAGCTTTCTTT. This gives the protein CSARGTGEAFF.

This chain connects TRBV6-2 or TRBV6-3 to TRBJ2-7, with a possible D match to TRBD2 (5 bases). Trimming stripped 3 bases from V and 2 bases from J, with 11 bases between. The CDR3 consists of 14 residues. Germline CDR1 MNHEY, CDR2 SVGEGT. This CDR3 is CASSYLGRTYEQYF. The CDR3 coding sequence is TGTGCCAGCAGTTATCTAGGGAGAACCTACGAGCAGTACTTC.

The chain carries TRBV29-1 and TRBJ1-2; the D is unclear. The CDR3 contains 11 residues. The V gene lost 6 bases and the J gene lost 2 bases, with 7 bases spanning the gap. In germline, CDR1 is SQVTM, CDR2 ANQGSEA. Here the CDR3 reads CSVTSNYGYTF. In nucleotides, the CDR3 is TGCAGCGTGACATCGAACTATGGCTACACCTTC.

The J gene is TRBJ2-2, the V gene TRBV9, with D possibly matching TRBD1 (8 bases). Trimming pared 0 bases from V and 3 bases from J, leaving 15 bases between. Germline V CDR1 and CDR2: SGDLS, YYNGEE. The CDR3 contains 17 residues. In DNA form, the CDR3 reads TGTGCCAGCAGCGTAGACAGGGGGGGCTCCCACACCGGGGAGCTGTTTTTT. Translated, it gives CASSVDRGGSHTGELFF.

The CDR3 spells CASSSGGSSYEQYF. The CDR3 coding sequence is TGCGCCAGCAGTTCGGGGGGGAGCTCCTACGAGCAGTACTTC. V is TRBV5-1 and J is TRBJ2-7; 8 nucleotides match TRBD2. Germline loops: CDR1 SGHRS, CDR2 YFSETQ. The CDR3 has 14 amino acids. Unmatched junction bases numbered 4, after V lost 5 bases and J lost 0 bases.

The chain is built from TRBV9 and TRBJ1-1; D unclear. With 0 bases removed from V and 2 bases from J, the gap between germline ends came to 11 bases. Germline-derived CDR1 and CDR2 are SGDLS and YYNGEE. The CDR3 covers 15 residues. The CDR3 sequence is CASSVGLRVNTEAFF. DNA of the CDR3: TGTGCCAGCAGCGTAGGATTGAGGGTAAACACTGAAGCTTTCTTT.

This rearrangement joins TRBV4-1 to TRBJ1-1; 8 nucleotides agree with TRBD1. The trim removed 4 bases at V and 6 bases at J, leaving 7 bases unmatched. The CDR3 runs 14 residues. CDR1 and CDR2 (germline): MGHRA, YSYEKL. CDR3: CASSRPDRVAEAFF. CDR3 nucleotide sequence: TGCGCCAGCAGCCGACCGGACAGGGTGGCTGAAGCTTTCTTT.

This clone was seen a single time. The chain uses TRBV19 and TRBJ2-3; TRBD2 agrees at 11 bases. The CDR3 has 15 residues. V trimming: 5 bases; J trimming: 4 bases; junction bases outside the gene matches: 5. Germline V CDR1 and CDR2: LNHDA, SQIVND (reference sequence). In DNA, the CDR3 is TGTGCCAGTAGTCTAGCGGGGGGCCATTCAGATACGCAGTATTTT. It codes for CASSLAGGHSDTQYF.

This chain links TRBV30 with TRBJ1-6; TRBD1 is a possible D gene (5 bases). Trimming removed 4 bases from V and 5 bases from J, with 12 bases in between. The germline gives CDR1 GTSNPN, CDR2 SVGIG (reference sequence). The CDR3 totals 14 residues. Here the CDR3 DNA reads TGTGCCTGGATAATGGGCAGGGATAATTCACCCCTCCACTTT. This gives the protein CAWIMGRDNSPLHF. Full variable domain (rest looked up from reference TRBV30 and TRBJ1-6): SQTIHQWPATLVQPVGSPLSLECTVEGTSNPNLYWYRQAAGRGLQLLFYSVGIGQISSEVPQNLSASRPQDRQFILSSKKLLLSDSGFYLCAWIMGRDNSPLHFGNGTRLTVT.

This chain connects TRBV2 to TRBJ1-6; D gene ambiguous. V was cut by 7 bases and J by 13 bases, with 23 bases left in between. This CDR3 contains 15 residues. Germline CDR1 is SNHLY and CDR2 is FYNNEI. In DNA, the CDR3 is TGTGCCAGCACTAAAGAGGCACGGACTTTATGGCCCCTCCACTTT. It specifies CASTKEARTLWPLHF.

The gene calls are TRBV7-9 and TRBJ1-2; D perhaps matches TRBD1 (5 bases). Germline CDR1 is SEHNR and CDR2 is FQNEAQ (reference sequence). The CDR3 runs 14 residues. Between the trimmed V and J ends, which lost 5 bases and 6 bases, there was a span of 16 bases. The CDR3 protein is CASSPGRNWDGYTF. The CDR3 coding sequence is TGTGCCAGCAGCCCAGGGCGAAACTGGGATGGCTACACCTTC.

The chain combines TRBV2 with TRBJ1-6, with D possibly being TRBD1 (5 bases). Germline assignment: CDR1 SNHLY and CDR2 FYNNEI. The CDR3 sequence is 16 residues long. The V gene lost 5 bases and the J gene lost 6 bases, with 17 bases spanning the gap. CDR3 DNA sequence: TGTGCCAGCAGTAGGACTATGGGACTTCGTAATTCACCCCTCCACTTT. As protein: CASSRTMGLRNSPLHF.

This chain links TRBV20-1 with TRBJ1-6; D is ambiguous. Germline V CDR1 and CDR2: DFQATT, SNEGSKA (reference sequence). The CDR3 length is 13 residues. Trimming took 3 bases from V and 7 from J, leaving 10 bases between them. In DNA, the CDR3 is TGCAGTGCTAGTCGGACTCCCAATTCACCCCTCCACTTT. Its protein product is CSASRTPNSPLHF.

This chain connects TRBV5-1 to TRBJ1-1; 7 positions agree with TRBD1. This CDR3 spans 14 amino acids. V dropped 4 bases and J dropped 4; count of bases not matched to a gene: 7. CDR1 and CDR2 (germline): SGHRS, YFSETQ. CDR3 nucleotide sequence: TGCGCCAGCAGCGGACGACAGGGTCCCACTGAAGCTTTCTTT. This translates into CASSGRQGPTEAFF.

The V gene is TRBV6-2 or TRBV6-3, the J gene TRBJ2-4; the D is unclear. V shed 0 bases and J shed 0 bases, with 3 bases lying between them. The CDR3 contains 14 residues. The V gene's germline CDR1 is MNHEY and CDR2 SVGEGT. CDR3 residues: CASSYSLAKNIQYF. CDR3 coding DNA: TGTGCCAGCAGTTACTCCTTAGCCAAAAACATTCAGTACTTC.

The chain uses TRBV18 and TRBJ1-4, with 7 bases aligning to TRBD1. V trimming: 3 bases; J trimming: 4 bases; junction bases outside the gene matches: 2. In germline, CDR1 is KGHSH, CDR2 LQKENI. This CDR3 has 14 residues. The CDR3 reads CASSPGTVNEKLFF. CDR3 DNA: TGTGCCAGCTCACCCGGGACAGTTAATGAAAAACTGTTTTTT. The variable domain in full, completed from reference TRBV18 and TRBJ1-4, reads NAGVMQNPRHLVRRRGQEARLRCSPMKGHSHVYWYRQLPEEGLKFMVYLQKENIIDESGMPKERFSAEFPKEGPSILRIQQVVRGDSAAYFCASSPGTVNEKLFFGSGTQLSVL.

CDR3 nucleotide sequence: TGTGCCACCAGCAGGGGGACGAGACAGGCCTACGAGCAGTACTTC. Translated, it gives CATSRGTRQAYEQYF. The chain joins TRBV15 to TRBJ2-7; D perhaps matches TRBD1 (6 bases). V shed 3 bases and J shed 2 bases, with 14 bases lying between them. The CDR3 sequence is 15 residues long. Germline V gene lookup returns CDR1 LNHNV and CDR2 YYDKDF (reference sequence).

The J gene is TRBJ2-7, the V gene TRBV7-6, with D perhaps matching TRBD1 (6 bases). Germline values: CDR1 SGHVS, CDR2 FNYEAQ. This CDR3 comprises 14 residues. V lost 4 bases and J 6 bases, leaving 16 bases between the germline ends. CDR3 amino acids: CASSSPGQGSEQYF. The CDR3 nucleotides are TGTGCCAGCAGCTCCCCGGGGCAGGGGAGCGAGCAGTACTTC. The full variable domain, rest sourced from reference TRBV7-6 and TRBJ2-7, is GAGVSQSPRYKVTKRGQDVALRCDPISGHVSLYWYRQALGQGPEFLTYFNYEAQQDKSGLPNDRFSAERPEGSISTLTIQRTEQRDSAMYRCASSSPGQGSEQYFGPGTRLTVT.

This chain connects TRBV6-6 to TRBJ2-7; 7 bases are shared with TRBD1. V lost 10 bases to trimming and J lost 2 bases; unmatched junction nucleotides: 8. The CDR3 is 13 amino acids. Germline V gives CDR1 MNHNY, CDR2 SVGAGI (reference sequence). The CDR3 sequence is CATTRDRPYEQYF. For the CDR3, the DNA is TGTGCCACCACCCGGGACAGACCCTACGAGCAGTACTTC.

This clone was recorded only once. The V gene is TRBV18, the J gene TRBJ1-2; D not resolved. Germline CDR1 and CDR2: KGHSH and LQKENI. The CDR3 runs 15 residues. Deletions cut 2 bases from V and 0 bases from J, with 10 bases between. The CDR3 nucleotides read TGTGCCAGCTCACCAAGTACGACTACTAACTATGGCTACACCTTC. Translating gives CASSPSTTTNYGYTF.

The chain employs TRBV4-1 and TRBJ1-3, with unresolved D. Trimming took off 4 bases at V and 3 bases at J, with 16 bases between the two ends. This CDR3 contains 16 residues. Germline V gene data show CDR1 as MGHRA and CDR2 as YSYEKL. CDR3 DNA sequence: TGCGCCAGCAGCCCCTATCAGAGGGCGATTGGAAACACCATATATTTT. Protein: CASSPYQRAIGNTIYF.

This clone was observed a single time. The chain couples TRBV6-1 to TRBJ1-4; TRBD1 matches 7 bases. This CDR3 has 15 amino acids. V trimming: 0 bases; J trimming: 7 bases; junction bases outside the gene matches: 5. The germline CDR1 and CDR2 sequences are MNHNS and SASEGT. In DNA form, the CDR3 reads TGTGCCAGCAGTGAAGCGACAGGGATCGGTGAAAAACTGTTTTTT. The encoded protein is CASSEATGIGEKLFF.

V is TRBV4-2 and J is TRBJ2-1; 12 bases line up with TRBD2. Per the germline V gene, CDR1 is LGHNA and CDR2 is YNFKEQ. This CDR3 comprises 17 residues. Trimming took 1 base from V and 6 from J; bases not matched to a gene: 7. The CDR3 sequence: CASSQVPSGGASNEQFF. DNA of the CDR3: TGTGCCAGCAGCCAAGTCCCTAGCGGGGGGGCTTCCAATGAGCAGTTCTTC.

The J gene is TRBJ1-1, the V gene TRBV7-3, with 7 bases that match TRBD1. The CDR3 extends over 14 amino acids. The germline CDR1 and CDR2 sequences are SGHTA and FQGTGA. With V trimmed by 1 base and J by 4 bases, 3 bases remained unmatched. CDR3 in amino acids: CASSLIPGGTEAFF. Written as DNA, the CDR3 is TGTGCCAGCAGCTTAATACCAGGGGGCACTGAAGCTTTCTTT. Combining the CDR3 with reference TRBV7-3 and TRBJ1-1 gives the whole variable domain GAGVSQTPSNKVTEKGKYVELRCDPISGHTALYWYRQSLGQGPEFLIYFQGTGAADDSGLPNDRFFAVRPEGSVSTLKIQRTERGDSAVYLCASSLIPGGTEAFFGQGTRLTVV.

The sample holds a few counts of this clone. This chain uses TRBV5-1 with TRBJ2-7, with TRBD1 matching 9 bases. The V segment lost 0 bases and the J segment 5 bases; nucleotides outside the gene matches: 3. This CDR3 has 14 residues. Per the germline V gene, CDR1 is SGHRS and CDR2 is YFSETQ. In DNA form, the CDR3 reads TGCGCCAGCAGCTTGGGGGACAGGGTGAACGAGCAGTACTTC. This encodes CASSLGDRVNEQYF.

This clone came up once. The chain is built from TRBV6-2 or TRBV6-3 and TRBJ1-5; TRBD1 might be the D (5 bases). Germline assignment: CDR1 MNHEY and CDR2 SVGEGT. Trimming took 2 bases from V and 1 from J, leaving 9 bases between them. The CDR3 length is 15 residues. The CDR3 protein is CASSYGRESNQPQHF. CDR3 nucleotide sequence: TGTGCCAGCAGTTACGGCAGGGAAAGCAATCAGCCCCAGCATTTT.

This clone has a handful of counts. The DNA for the CDR3 is TGCGCCAGCAGTGGGCATGGGCAGGGGGACACCGGGGAGCTGTTTTTT. Its translation is CASSGHGQGDTGELFF. The chain couples TRBV10-1 to TRBJ2-2; 7 bases align to TRBD1. The ends lost 4 bases at V and 3 bases at J; junction bases unmatched: 8. CDR3 length: 16 amino acids. Germline CDR1 reads WNHNN; CDR2 reads SYGVQD (reference sequence).

The genes are TRBV11-2 and TRBJ2-7; D is perhaps TRBD2 (7 bases). The V end was cut by 3 bases, the J end by 5 bases, with 14 bases between. The CDR3 is 14 amino acids. Germline V gene sequence: CDR1 SGHAT, CDR2 FQNNGV. The chain's CDR3 is CASSFRGAVDEQYF. CDR3 DNA: TGTGCCAGCAGCTTTCGGGGGGCTGTGGACGAGCAGTACTTC.

The rearrangement joins TRBV14 to TRBJ2-7, with TRBD1 as a possible D gene (5 bases). CDR1 and CDR2 (germline): SGHDN, FVKESK. Deletions cut 5 bases from V and 2 bases from J, with 7 bases between. This CDR3 contains 12 residues. The CDR3 DNA reads TGTGCCAGCAGCAGACAGACCTACGAGCAGTACTTC. Encoded protein: CASSRQTYEQYF.

V usage is TRBV3-1 (or the pseudogene TRBV3-2) and J usage is TRBJ2-6; D remains ambiguous. This CDR3 spans 13 amino acids. Trimming stripped 7 bases from V and 0 bases from J, with 4 bases between. CDR1 is LGHDT, CDR2 YNNKEL, per germline (reference sequence). The CDR3 protein is CASILSGANVLTF. The CDR3 DNA reads as TGTGCCAGCATCCTCTCTGGGGCCAACGTCCTGACTTTC.

This clone has just one count. The rearrangement links TRBV11-2 to TRBJ2-1; D perhaps matches TRBD1 (7 bases). Germline V gene lookup returns CDR1 SGHAT and CDR2 FQNNGV. The CDR3 runs to 14 residues. V lost 4 bases and J 7 bases, leaving 14 bases between the germline ends. The CDR3 loop is CASSSYRGGNEQFF. DNA for the CDR3: TGTGCCAGCAGCTCATACAGGGGAGGTAATGAGCAGTTCTTC.

The chain couples TRBV25-1 to TRBJ1-5; 8 positions agree with TRBD1. Germline V lookup: CDR1 MGHDK, CDR2 SYGVNS. The CDR3 covers 15 residues. V lost 4 bases and J lost 4; bases outside the gene matches: 6. The CDR3 sequence: CASSAGTGPNQPQHF. CDR3 DNA: TGTGCCAGCAGTGCCGGGACAGGCCCTAATCAGCCCCAGCATTTT.